A single sample is the source of the 7 T cell receptor beta chains below, sequenced in a study of blood T cell repertoires in COVID-19. Measured with immunoSEQ multiplex PCR; TCRdb has only the in-frame clones, and not every one. Of 350,000 or so clones listed, 80% to 90% are singletons. The sequencing input was peripheral blood. The receptors were sampled from a woman in her thirties with COVID-19, enrolled during active disease.

The chain uses TRBV28 and TRBJ2-7, with TRBD1 matching 8 bases. The CDR3 spans 14 residues. V was clipped by 7 bases and J by 3 bases; unmatched bases: 8. Germline CDR1 MDHEN, CDR2 SYDVKM. Written as DNA, the CDR3 is TGTGCCAGCATTAGGGGACAGGCCGGCTACGAGCAGTACTTC. Its protein product is CASIRGQAGYEQYF.

This clone was seen once. The rearrangement joins TRBV24-1 to TRBJ2-2; no reliable D call. Germline V gene sequence: CDR1 KGHDR, CDR2 SFDVKD. The length of the CDR3 is 15 residues. The V end lost 6 bases, the J end lost 6 bases, and 16 bases lay between the germline ends. Written as DNA, the CDR3 is TGTGCCACCAGTACCTCCGCGGCTTTCCCCGGGGAGCTGTTTTTT. This sequence encodes CATSTSAAFPGELFF.

The chain recombines TRBV4-1 with TRBJ2-7, with TRBD1 as a possible D gene (6 bases). The CDR3 spans 14 residues. V was pared by 2 bases and J by 4 bases, with 12 bases between. The germline V gene encodes CDR1 MGHRA and CDR2 YSYEKL. The CDR3 DNA follows: TGCGCCAGCAGCCAACAAATACAGGGTTACGAGCAGTACTTC. Its translation: CASSQQIQGYEQYF.

The chain has TRBV11-3 and TRBJ2-1; 9 bases align to TRBD2. Germline V gives CDR1 SGHNT, CDR2 YENEEA. This CDR3 has 16 residues. J was trimmed by 3 bases and V by 0 bases; bases with no gene match: 3. CDR3 region: CASSLEGSGGYNEQFF. The CDR3 DNA follows: TGTGCCAGCAGCTTAGAGGGTAGCGGGGGCTACAATGAGCAGTTCTTC.

The chain joins TRBV5-5 to TRBJ2-7; 7 nucleotides agree with TRBD2. The length of the CDR3 is 15 residues. Losses at the gene ends were 4 bases for V and 2 bases for J; bases not matched to a gene: 9. The germline gives CDR1 SGHKS, CDR2 YYEKEE (reference sequence). This CDR3 is CASSLRLAAPYEQYF. Written as DNA, the CDR3 is TGTGCCAGCAGCCTTCGACTAGCAGCGCCCTACGAGCAGTACTTC.

This clone was observed a handful of times. The V call is TRBV5-1, the J call TRBJ2-7, with D possibly being TRBD1 (6 bases). This CDR3 spans 15 amino acids. V lost 1 base, J lost 2 bases, and 13 bases lay in between. Per the germline V gene, CDR1 is SGHRS and CDR2 is YFSETQ. In nucleotides, the CDR3 is TGCGCCAGCAGCTTGAGTACAGGGCGTACCTACGAGCAGTACTTC. Translating it yields CASSLSTGRTYEQYF. The variable domain in full, completed from reference TRBV5-1 and TRBJ2-7, reads KAGVTQTPRYLIKTRGQQVTLSCSPISGHRSVSWYQQTPGQGLQFLFEYFSETQRNKGNFPGRFSGRQFSNSRSEMNVSTLELGDSALYLCASSLSTGRTYEQYFGPGTRLTVT.

The chain combines TRBV5-1 with TRBJ1-4; 8 nucleotides match TRBD1. V shed 0 bases, J shed 2 bases, and the junction held 6 bases outside the gene matches. Germline V gene sequence: CDR1 SGHRS, CDR2 YFSETQ. This CDR3 contains 17 residues. CDR3 residues: CASSLGTGWSTNEKLFF. As DNA, the CDR3 is TGCGCCAGCAGCTTGGGGACAGGGTGGTCGACTAATGAAAAACTGTTTTTT.